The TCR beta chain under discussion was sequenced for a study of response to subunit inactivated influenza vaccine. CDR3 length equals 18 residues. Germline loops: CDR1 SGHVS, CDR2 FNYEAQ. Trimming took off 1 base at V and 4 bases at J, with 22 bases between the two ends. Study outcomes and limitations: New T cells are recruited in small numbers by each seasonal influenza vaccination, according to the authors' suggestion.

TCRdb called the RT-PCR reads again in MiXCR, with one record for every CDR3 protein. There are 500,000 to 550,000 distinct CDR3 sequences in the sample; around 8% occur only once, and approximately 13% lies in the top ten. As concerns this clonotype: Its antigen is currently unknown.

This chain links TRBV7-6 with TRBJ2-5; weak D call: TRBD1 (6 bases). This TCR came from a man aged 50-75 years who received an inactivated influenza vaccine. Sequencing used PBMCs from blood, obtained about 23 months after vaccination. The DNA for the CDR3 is TGTGCCAGCAGCTTAGGACCGATCGGGACACATAAGGGAGAGACCCAGTACTTC. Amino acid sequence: CASSLGPIGTHKGETQYF.